The rows below give T cell receptor beta chains drawn from one sample of a study of patients and donors after allogeneic stem cell transplantation. From the RT-PCR reads, TCRdb called clonotypes with MiXCR, one entry per CDR3 protein. The profile shows a few hundred thousand distinct CDR3 sequences, about 37% of them singletons. Sequencing input: blood, either unsorted or a sorted T cell fraction (not recorded which). These receptors were taken from a human donor who was either an allogeneic HSCT recipient or a stem cell or donor lymphocyte infusion donor (not recorded which). It is not recorded whose cells these are; they may come from a transplant donor. The CDR3 runs from the conserved cysteine through the conserved F or W. A D gene is named only where the DNA matches it firmly. Size tells how often a clone was seen (once, few, many) or the class of an expanded clone, and some rows leave it out.

abundance	d_gene	v_gene	j_gene	CDR3nt	CDR3aa
-	-	TRBV20-1	TRBJ2-7	TGCAGTGCTAGACACCCGGGGGTGGAGGCGAGATACTACGAGCAGTACTTC	CSARHPGVEARYYEQYF
-	TRBD1	TRBV20-1	TRBJ2-5	TGCAGTGCTGTTCTCGGGACAGGGGAAACCCAGTACTTC	CSAVLGTGETQYF
-	TRBD1	TRBV12-3/TRBV12-4	TRBJ1-2	TGTGCCAGCAGCTCCACAGGGGAGGGGTATGGCTACACCTTC	CASSSTGEGYGYTF
-	-	TRBV6-6	TRBJ1-5	TGTGCCAGCAGTTACTCGGGGGATCAGCCCCAGCATTTT	CASSYSGDQPQHF
-	-	TRBV20-1	TRBJ1-2	TGCAGTGCTAGATGGAACTATGGCTACACCTTC	CSARWNYGYTF
-	TRBD1	TRBV6-1	TRBJ1-6	TGTGCCAGCAGTCAAAACAGGGGTTGGAATTCACCCCTCCACTTT	CASSQNRGWNSPLHF
few	-	TRBV20-1	TRBJ1-3	TGCAGTGCTATCCGGGGGGAATCTGGAAACACCATATATTTT	CSAIRGESGNTIYF
-	-	TRBV4-1	TRBJ1-5	TGCGCCAGCAGCCAACCTTACTCCAGGGGTTTAAATCAGCCCCAGCATTTT	CASSQPYSRGLNQPQHF
few	-	TRBV6-5	TRBJ2-5	TGTGCCAGCAGTTACTCGGGGTCAGGGGAAGAGACCCAGTACTTC	CASSYSGSGEETQYF
-	-	TRBV20-1	TRBJ1-4	TGCAGTGCCCAGGACAGTTATAATGAAAAACTGTTTTTT	CSAQDSYNEKLFF
few	-	TRBV7-2	TRBJ1-6	TGTGCCAGCAGGTCCCCCCAGGGGTTGGATAATTCACCCCTCCACTTT	CASRSPQGLDNSPLHF
-	TRBD1	TRBV19	TRBJ1-5	TGTGCCAGTAGTGTGACAGGGAAGAGTCAGCCCCAGCATTTT	CASSVTGKSQPQHF
-	TRBD1	TRBV29-1	TRBJ1-4	TGCAGCGTTGATGCGGGACAGGGAGGTGGAGCACTGTTTTTT	CSVDAGQGGGALFF
many	TRBD1	TRBV5-1	TRBJ1-5	TGCGCCAGCAGCATGGGACAGGGGGAGCAGCCCCAGCATTTT	CASSMGQGEQPQHF